This T cell receptor (beta chain) was retrieved from a study of kidney transplant recipient with SARS-CoV-2 infection. There are 14 residues in the CDR3. CDR1 is SGHRS, CDR2 YFSETQ, per germline. Trimming at V came to 4 bases and at J to 6 bases, leaving 9 bases not matched to a gene. This clonotype has at least ten counts. TCRdb analysed the reads with MiXCR anew, one entry per CDR3 protein. The data contain 250,000 or so distinct CDR3 sequences, 25% to 35% of them singletons. The J gene is TRBJ2-7, the V gene TRBV5-1; 8 bases map to TRBD1. Sequencing was performed on a blood sample, taken at baseline and between days 110 and 120 from a kidney transplant recipient. This TCR derives from a male patient aged 25-45 years who had COVID-19 and was a kidney transplant recipient. The graft donor may have given rise to some T cells. In DNA form, the CDR3 reads TGCGCCAGCAGCGACACAGGGGGTGTGGGCGAGCAGTACTTC. Translation gives CASSDTGGVGEQYF.